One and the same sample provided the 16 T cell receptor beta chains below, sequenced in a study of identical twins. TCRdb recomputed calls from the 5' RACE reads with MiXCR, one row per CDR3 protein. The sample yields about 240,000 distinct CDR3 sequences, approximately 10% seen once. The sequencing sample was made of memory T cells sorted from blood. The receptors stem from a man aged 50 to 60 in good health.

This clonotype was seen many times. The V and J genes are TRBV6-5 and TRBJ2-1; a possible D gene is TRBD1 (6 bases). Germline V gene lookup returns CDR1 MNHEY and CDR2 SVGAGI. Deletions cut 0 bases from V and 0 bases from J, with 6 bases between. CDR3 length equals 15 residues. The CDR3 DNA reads TGTGCCAGCAGTTACTCACAGGGCTCCTACAATGAGCAGTTCTTC. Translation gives CASSYSQGSYNEQFF.

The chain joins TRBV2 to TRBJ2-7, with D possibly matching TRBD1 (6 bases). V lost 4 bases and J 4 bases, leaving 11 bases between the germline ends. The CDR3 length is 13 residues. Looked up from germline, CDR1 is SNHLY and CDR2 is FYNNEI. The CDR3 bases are TGTGCCAGCAGTGTAGACAGGAATTACGAGCAGTACTTC. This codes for CASSVDRNYEQYF. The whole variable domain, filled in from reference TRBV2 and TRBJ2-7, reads EPEVTQTPSHQVTQMGQEVILRCVPISNHLYFYWYRQILGQKVEFLVSFYNNEISEKSEIFDDQFSVERPDGSNFTLKIRSTKLEDSAMYFCASSVDRNYEQYFGPGTRLTVT.

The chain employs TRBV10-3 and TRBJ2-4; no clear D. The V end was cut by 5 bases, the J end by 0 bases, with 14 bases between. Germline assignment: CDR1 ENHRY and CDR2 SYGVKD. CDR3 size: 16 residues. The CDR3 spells CAISTPGREAKNIQYF. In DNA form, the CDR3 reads TGTGCCATCAGTACCCCGGGTCGAGAAGCCAAAAACATTCAGTACTTC.

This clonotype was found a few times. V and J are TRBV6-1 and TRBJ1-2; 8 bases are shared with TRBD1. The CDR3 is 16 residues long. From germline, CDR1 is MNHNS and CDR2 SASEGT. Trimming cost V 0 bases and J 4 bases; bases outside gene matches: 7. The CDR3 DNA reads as TGTGCCAGCAGTGAAGCGTCGTTCGGGACAGGCTATGGCTACACCTTC. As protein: CASSEASFGTGYGYTF.

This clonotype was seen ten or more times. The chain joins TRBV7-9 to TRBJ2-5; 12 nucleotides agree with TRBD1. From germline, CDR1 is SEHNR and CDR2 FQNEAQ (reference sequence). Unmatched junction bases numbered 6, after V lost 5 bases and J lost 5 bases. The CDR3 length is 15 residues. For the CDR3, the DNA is TGTGCCAGCAGCACCGGGACAGGGGGCTTGGAGACCCAGTACTTC. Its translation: CASSTGTGGLETQYF.

CDR3 protein: CASSPGQNNEQFF. The CDR3, as DNA: TGTGCCAGCAGCCCAGGTCAGAATAATGAGCAGTTCTTC. This chain joins TRBV11-2 and TRBJ2-1; no reliable D call. Germline-derived CDR1 and CDR2 are SGHAT and FQNNGV. Trimming stripped 5 bases from V and 7 bases from J, with 12 bases between. The CDR3 sequence is 13 residues long.

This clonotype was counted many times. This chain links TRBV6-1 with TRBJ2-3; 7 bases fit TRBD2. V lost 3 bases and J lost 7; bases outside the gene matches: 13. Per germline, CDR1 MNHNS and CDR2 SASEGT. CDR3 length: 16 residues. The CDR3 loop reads CASSDAGMGGRNTQYF. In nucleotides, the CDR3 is TGTGCCAGCAGTGACGCAGGGATGGGCGGGAGAAATACGCAGTATTTT.

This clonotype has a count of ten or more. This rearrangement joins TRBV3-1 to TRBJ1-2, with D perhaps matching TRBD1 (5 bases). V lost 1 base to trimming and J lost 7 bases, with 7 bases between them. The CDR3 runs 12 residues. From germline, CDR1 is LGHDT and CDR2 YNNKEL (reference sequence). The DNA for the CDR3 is TGTGCCAGCAGCCAAGGAGGGGCTGGCTACACCTTC. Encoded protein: CASSQGGAGYTF.

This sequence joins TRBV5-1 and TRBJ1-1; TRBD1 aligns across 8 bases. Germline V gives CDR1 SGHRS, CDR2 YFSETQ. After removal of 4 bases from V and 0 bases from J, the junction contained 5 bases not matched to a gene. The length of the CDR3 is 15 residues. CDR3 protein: CASSPGQGLNTEAFF. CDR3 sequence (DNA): TGCGCCAGCAGCCCCGGACAGGGATTGAACACTGAAGCTTTCTTT.

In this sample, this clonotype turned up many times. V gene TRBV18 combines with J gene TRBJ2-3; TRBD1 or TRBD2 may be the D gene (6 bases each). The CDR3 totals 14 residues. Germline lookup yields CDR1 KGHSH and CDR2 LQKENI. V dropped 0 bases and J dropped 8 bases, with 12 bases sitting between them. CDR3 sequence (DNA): TGTGCCAGCTCACCACCGGGGGCCGGGGGTACGCAGTATTTT. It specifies CASSPPGAGGTQYF.

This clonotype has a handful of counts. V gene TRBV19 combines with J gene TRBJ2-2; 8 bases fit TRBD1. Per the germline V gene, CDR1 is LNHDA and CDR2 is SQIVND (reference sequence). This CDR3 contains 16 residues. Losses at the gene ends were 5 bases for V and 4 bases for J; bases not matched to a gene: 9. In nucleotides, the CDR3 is TGTGCCAGTAGTTCCCGGACAGGGCTGGGCACCGGGGAGCTGTTTTTT. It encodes CASSSRTGLGTGELFF. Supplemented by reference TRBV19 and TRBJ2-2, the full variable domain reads DGGITQSPKYLFRKEGQNVTLSCEQNLNHDAMYWYRQDPGQGLRLIYYSQIVNDFQKGDIAEGYSVSREKKESFPLTVTSAQKNPTAFYLCASSSRTGLGTGELFFGEGSRLTVL.

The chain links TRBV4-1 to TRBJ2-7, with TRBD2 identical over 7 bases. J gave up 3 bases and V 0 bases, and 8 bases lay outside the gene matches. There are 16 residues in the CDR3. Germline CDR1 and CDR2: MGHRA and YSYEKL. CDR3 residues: CASSQDQSSGLYEQYF. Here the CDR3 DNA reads TGCGCCAGCAGCCAAGATCAGTCTAGCGGACTCTACGAGCAGTACTTC.

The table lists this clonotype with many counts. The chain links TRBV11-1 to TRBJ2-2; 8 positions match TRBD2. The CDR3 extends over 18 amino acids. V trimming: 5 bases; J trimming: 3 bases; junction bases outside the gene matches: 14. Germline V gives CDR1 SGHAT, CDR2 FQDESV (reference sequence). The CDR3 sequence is CASSPGLVWLSDTGELFF. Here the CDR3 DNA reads TGTGCCAGCAGCCCGGGACTAGTTTGGCTTTCGGACACCGGGGAGCTGTTTTTT. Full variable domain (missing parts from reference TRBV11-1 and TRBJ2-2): EAEVAQSPRYKITEKSQAVAFWCDPISGHATLYWYRQILGQGPELLVQFQDESVVDDSQLPKDRFSAERLKGVDSTLKIQPAELGDSAMYLCASSPGLVWLSDTGELFFGEGSRLTVL.

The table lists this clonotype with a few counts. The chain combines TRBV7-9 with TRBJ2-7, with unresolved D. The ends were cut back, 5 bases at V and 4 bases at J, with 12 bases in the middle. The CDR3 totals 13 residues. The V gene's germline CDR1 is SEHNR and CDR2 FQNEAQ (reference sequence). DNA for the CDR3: TGTGCCAGCAGCGCAGCCCCAGTTTACGAGCAGTACTTC. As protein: CASSAAPVYEQYF.

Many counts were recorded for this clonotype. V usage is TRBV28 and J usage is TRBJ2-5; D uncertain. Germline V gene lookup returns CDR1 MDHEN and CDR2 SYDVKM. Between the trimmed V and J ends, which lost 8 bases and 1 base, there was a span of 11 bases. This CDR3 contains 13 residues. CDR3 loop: CASSRVPQETQYF. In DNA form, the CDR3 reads TGTGCCAGCTCCCGCGTGCCCCAAGAGACCCAGTACTTC. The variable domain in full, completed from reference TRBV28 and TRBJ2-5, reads DVKVTQSSRYLVKRTGEKVFLECVQDMDHENMFWYRQDPGLGLRLIYFSYDVKMKEKGDIPEGYSVSREKKERFSLILESASTNQTSMYLCASSRVPQETQYFGPGTRLLVL.

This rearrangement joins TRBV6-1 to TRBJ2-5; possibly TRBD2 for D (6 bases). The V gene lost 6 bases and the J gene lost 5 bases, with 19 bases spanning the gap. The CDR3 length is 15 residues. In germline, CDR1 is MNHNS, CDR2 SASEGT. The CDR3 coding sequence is TGTGCCAGCAGCCTCGGCGGGGACGGGTGGGAGACCCAGTACTTC. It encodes CASSLGGDGWETQYF.